The 4 T cell receptor beta chains listed next were all sequenced from one sample in a study of shared clonotypes between healthy human individuals. Assay used: immunoSEQ multiplex PCR; TCRdb lists only in-frame clones, some missing. The repertoire consists of 2 million to 3 million clones, with over 85% occurring once and the leading ten covering roughly 0.36%. The sample comprised naive CD4+ T cells from PBMCs. Noted subset: CD45RA+ positively selected. The receptors were gathered from a man between 18 and 35 years old in good health. Some clones in this sample may be carry-over from other donors' samples.

Remarks on this clone: The identical CDR3 is also encoded by other nucleotide sequences in the sample. V gene TRBV28 combines with J gene TRBJ2-6; D may be TRBD1 (6 bases). This CDR3 comprises 15 residues. CDR1 is MDHEN and CDR2 is SYDVKM in the germline V gene. Trimming cost V 4 bases and J 2 bases, with 9 bases left between them. The CDR3 nucleotides are TGTGCCAGCAGTTCCCCAGGGGCTGGGGCCAACGTCCTGACTTTC. Amino acid sequence: CASSSPGAGANVLTF.

This clone was seen a single time. This sequence joins TRBV6-5 and TRBJ1-1, with 8 bases that match TRBD1. The germline V gene has CDR1 MNHEY and CDR2 SVGAGI. J lost 4 bases, V lost 4 bases, and 11 bases had no gene match. The CDR3 has 16 amino acids. CDR3 nucleotide sequence: TGTGCCAGCAGTTCCCCGAGAGGACAGGGAGTCACTGAAGCTTTCTTT. Protein: CASSSPRGQGVTEAFF.

This chain links TRBV6-5 with TRBJ2-5; 7 bases line up with TRBD1. CDR3 length: 12 amino acids. V lost 5 bases, J lost 5 bases, and 2 bases stayed unmatched. Germline V gene sequence: CDR1 MNHEY, CDR2 SVGAGI. The CDR3: CASSDRAETQYF. The CDR3 DNA follows: TGTGCCAGCAGTGACAGGGCTGAGACCCAGTACTTC.

Here the CDR3 reads CASNLLAATYEQYF. The CDR3, as DNA: TGTGCCAGCAATCTACTAGCGGCTACCTACGAGCAGTACTTC. The J gene is TRBJ2-7, the V gene TRBV2; 8 bases fit TRBD2. V lost 7 bases and J lost 2; bases outside the gene matches: 7. CDR3 length: 14 amino acids. CDR1 and CDR2 from the germline V gene are SNHLY and FYNNEI. The whole variable domain, remainder taken from reference TRBV2 and TRBJ2-7, is EPEVTQTPSHQVTQMGQEVILRCVPISNHLYFYWYRQILGQKVEFLVSFYNNEISEKSEIFDDQFSVERPDGSNFTLKIRSTKLEDSAMYFCASNLLAATYEQYFGPGTRLTVT.